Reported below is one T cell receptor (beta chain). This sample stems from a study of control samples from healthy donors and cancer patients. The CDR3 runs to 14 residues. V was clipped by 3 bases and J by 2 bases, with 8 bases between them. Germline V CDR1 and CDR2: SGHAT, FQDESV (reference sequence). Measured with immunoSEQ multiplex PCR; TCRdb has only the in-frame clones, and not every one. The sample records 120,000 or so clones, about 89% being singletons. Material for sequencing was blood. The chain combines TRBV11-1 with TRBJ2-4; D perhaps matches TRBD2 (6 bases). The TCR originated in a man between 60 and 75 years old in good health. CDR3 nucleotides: TGTGCCAGCAGCTTTGGGGGGACCAAAAACATTCAGTACTTC. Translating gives CASSFGGTKNIQYF.